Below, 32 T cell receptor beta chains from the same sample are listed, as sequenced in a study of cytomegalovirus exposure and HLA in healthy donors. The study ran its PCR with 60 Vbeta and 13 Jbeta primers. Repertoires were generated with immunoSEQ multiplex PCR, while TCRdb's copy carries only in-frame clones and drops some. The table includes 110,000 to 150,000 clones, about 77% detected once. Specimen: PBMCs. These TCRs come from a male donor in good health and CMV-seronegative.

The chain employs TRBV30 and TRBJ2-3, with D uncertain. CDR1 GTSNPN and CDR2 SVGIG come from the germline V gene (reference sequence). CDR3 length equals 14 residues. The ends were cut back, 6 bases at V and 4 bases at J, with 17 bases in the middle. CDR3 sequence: CACDNQPSPDTQYF. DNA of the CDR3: TGTGCCTGCGATAACCAACCCAGTCCAGATACGCAGTATTTT.

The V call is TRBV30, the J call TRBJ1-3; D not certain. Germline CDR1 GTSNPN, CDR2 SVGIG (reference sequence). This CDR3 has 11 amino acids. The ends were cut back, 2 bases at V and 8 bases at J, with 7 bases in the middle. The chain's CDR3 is CAWSIADTIYF. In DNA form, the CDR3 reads TGTGCCTGGAGTATAGCTGACACCATATATTTT.

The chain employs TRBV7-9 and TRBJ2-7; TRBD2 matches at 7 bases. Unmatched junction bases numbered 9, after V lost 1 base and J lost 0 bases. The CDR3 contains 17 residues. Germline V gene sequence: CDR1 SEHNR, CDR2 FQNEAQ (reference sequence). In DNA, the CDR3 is TGTGCCAGCAGCTTAGAGGAGGGAGGGTTCCCCTCCTACGAGCAGTACTTC. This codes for CASSLEEGGFPSYEQYF.

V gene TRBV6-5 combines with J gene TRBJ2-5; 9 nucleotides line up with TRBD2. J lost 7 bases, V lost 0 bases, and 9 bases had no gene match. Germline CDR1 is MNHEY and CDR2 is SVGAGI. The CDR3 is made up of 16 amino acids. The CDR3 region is CASSYSTSGGFWTQYF. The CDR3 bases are TGTGCCAGCAGTTACTCGACGAGCGGGGGGTTCTGGACCCAGTACTTC.

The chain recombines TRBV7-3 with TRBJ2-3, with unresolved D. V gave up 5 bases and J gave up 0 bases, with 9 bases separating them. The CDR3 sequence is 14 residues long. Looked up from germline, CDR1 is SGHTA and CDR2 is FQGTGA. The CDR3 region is CASSIDGSTDTQYF. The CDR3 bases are TGTGCCAGCAGCATAGACGGGAGCACAGATACGCAGTATTTT.

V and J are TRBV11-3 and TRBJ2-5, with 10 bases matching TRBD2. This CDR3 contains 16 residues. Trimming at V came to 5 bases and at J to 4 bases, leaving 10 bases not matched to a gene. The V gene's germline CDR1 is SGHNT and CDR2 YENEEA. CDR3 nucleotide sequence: TGTGCCAGCAGCATTTCTAGCGGGGGCCAGGCAGAGACCCAGTACTTC. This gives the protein CASSISSGGQAETQYF.

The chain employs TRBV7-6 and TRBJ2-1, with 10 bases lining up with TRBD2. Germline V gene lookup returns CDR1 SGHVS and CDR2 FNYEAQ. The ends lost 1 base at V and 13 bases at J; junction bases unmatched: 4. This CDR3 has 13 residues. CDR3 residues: CASSLGGTSVQFF. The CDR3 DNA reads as TGTGCCAGCAGCTTAGGTGGGACTAGCGTCCAGTTCTTC.

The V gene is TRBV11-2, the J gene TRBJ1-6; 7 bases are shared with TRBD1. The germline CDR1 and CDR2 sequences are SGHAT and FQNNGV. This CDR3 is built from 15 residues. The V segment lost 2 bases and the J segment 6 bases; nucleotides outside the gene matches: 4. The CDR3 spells CASSLLGGSNSPLHF. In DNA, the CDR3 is TGTGCCAGCAGCTTACTAGGGGGCTCTAATTCACCCCTCCACTTT.

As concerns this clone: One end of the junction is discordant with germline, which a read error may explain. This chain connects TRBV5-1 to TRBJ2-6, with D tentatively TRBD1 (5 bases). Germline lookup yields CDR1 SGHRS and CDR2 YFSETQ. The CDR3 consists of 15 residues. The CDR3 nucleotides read TGCGCCAGCAGCTTGGGTGACTCTGGGGCCAACGGCCTGACTTTC. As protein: CASSLGDSGANGLTF.

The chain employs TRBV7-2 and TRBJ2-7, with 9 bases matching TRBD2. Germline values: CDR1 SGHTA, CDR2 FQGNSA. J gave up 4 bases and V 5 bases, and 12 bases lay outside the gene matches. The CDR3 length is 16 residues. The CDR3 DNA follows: TGTGCCAGCAGCCCCCTAGGCTCTAGCGGGACTTACGAGCAGTACTTC. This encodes CASSPLGSSGTYEQYF.

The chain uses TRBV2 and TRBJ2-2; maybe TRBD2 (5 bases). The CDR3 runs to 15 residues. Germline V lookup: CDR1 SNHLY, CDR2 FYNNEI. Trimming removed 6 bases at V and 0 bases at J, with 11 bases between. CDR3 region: CASRSASPNTGELFF. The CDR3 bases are TGTGCCAGCAGGTCGGCTAGCCCGAACACCGGGGAGCTGTTTTTT.

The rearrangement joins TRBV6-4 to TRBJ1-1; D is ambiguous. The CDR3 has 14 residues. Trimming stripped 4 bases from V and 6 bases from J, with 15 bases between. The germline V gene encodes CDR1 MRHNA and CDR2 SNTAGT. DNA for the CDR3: TGTGCCAGCAGTGTAGACATTTGGATACCTGAAGCTTTCTTT. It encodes CASSVDIWIPEAFF.

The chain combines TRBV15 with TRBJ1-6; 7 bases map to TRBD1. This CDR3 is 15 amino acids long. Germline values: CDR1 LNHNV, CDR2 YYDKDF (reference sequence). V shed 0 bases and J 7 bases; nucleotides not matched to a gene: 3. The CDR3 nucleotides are TGTGCCACCAGCAGAGATAGGGGGCTCAATTCACCCCTCCACTTT. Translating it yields CATSRDRGLNSPLHF.

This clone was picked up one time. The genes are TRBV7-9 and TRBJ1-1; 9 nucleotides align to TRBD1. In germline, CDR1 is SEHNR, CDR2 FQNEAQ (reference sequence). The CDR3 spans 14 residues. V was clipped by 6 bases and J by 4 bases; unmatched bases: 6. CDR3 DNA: TGTGCCAGCAGTTACGGGACAGGGAGCACTGAAGCTTTCTTT. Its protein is CASSYGTGSTEAFF.

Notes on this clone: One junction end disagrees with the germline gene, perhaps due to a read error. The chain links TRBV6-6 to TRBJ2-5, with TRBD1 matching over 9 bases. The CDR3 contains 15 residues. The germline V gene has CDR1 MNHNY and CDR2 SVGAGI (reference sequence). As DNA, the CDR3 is TGTGTCAGCAGCGAAGGGACAGGGAGAGAAGAGACCCAGTACTTC. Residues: CVSSEGTGREETQYF.

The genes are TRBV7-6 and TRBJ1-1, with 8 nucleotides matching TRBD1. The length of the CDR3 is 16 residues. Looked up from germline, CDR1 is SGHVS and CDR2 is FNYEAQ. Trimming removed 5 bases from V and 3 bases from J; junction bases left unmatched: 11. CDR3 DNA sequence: TGTGCCAGCAGCCCTCGTATTGGGGGACAGGACACTGAAGCTTTCTTT. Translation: CASSPRIGGQDTEAFF.

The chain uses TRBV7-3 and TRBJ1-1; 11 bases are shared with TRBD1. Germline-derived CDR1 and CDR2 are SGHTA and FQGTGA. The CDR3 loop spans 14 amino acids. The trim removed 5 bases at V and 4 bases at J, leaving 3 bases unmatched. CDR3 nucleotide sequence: TGTGCCAGCAGCCGGGACAGGGGGGGCACTGAAGCTTTCTTT. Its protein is CASSRDRGGTEAFF. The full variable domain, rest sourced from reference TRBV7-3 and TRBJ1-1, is GAGVSQTPSNKVTEKGKYVELRCDPISGHTALYWYRQSLGQGPEFLIYFQGTGAADDSGLPNDRFFAVRPEGSVSTLKIQRTERGDSAVYLCASSRDRGGTEAFFGQGTRLTVV.

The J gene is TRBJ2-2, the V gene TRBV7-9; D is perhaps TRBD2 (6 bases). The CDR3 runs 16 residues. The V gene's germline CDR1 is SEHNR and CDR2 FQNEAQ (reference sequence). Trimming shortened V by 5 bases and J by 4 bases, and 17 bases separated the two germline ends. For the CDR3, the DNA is TGTGCCAGCAGCCCGGGACTGGGCTTGGTCACCGGGGAGCTGTTTTTT. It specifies CASSPGLGLVTGELFF.

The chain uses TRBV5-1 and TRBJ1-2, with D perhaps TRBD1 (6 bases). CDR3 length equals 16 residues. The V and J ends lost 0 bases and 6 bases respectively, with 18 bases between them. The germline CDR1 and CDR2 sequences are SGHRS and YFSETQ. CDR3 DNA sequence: TGCGCCAGCAGCTTGGACAGGGCTGTTCAAGGGGATGGCTACACCTTC. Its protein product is CASSLDRAVQGDGYTF.

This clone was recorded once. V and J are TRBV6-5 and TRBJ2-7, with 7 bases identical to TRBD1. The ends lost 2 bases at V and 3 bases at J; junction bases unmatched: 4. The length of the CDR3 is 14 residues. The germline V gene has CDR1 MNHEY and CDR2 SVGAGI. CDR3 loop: CASSYRGGLYEQYF. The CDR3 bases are TGTGCCAGCAGTTACCGAGGGGGCCTCTACGAGCAGTACTTC.

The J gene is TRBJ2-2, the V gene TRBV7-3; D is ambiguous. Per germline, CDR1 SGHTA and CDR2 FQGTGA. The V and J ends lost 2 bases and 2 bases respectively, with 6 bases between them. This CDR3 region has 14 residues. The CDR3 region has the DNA TGTGCCAGCAGCTTAGCAAGCAACACCGGGGAGCTGTTTTTT. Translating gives CASSLASNTGELFF.

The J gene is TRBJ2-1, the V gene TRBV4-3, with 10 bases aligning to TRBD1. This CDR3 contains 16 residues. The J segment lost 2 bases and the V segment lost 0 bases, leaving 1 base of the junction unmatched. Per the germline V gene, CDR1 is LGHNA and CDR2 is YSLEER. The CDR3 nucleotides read TGCGCCAGCAGCCAAGATGGGACAGGGGCCTACAATGAGCAGTTCTTC. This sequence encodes CASSQDGTGAYNEQFF.

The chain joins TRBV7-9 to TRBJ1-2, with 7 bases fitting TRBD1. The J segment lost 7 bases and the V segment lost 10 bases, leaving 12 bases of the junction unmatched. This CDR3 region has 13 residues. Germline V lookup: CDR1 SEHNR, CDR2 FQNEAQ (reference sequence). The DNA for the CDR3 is TGTGCCACCAACAAAGCCGACAGGGTTGGCTACACCTTC. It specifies CATNKADRVGYTF.

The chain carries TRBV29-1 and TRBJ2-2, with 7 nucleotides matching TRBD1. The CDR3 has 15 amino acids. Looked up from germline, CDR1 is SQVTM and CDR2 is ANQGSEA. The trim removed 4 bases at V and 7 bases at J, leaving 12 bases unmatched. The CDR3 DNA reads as TGCAGCGTTGCTGACAGGGTCGAGTATGGCGGGGAGCTGTTTTTT. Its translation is CSVADRVEYGGELFF.

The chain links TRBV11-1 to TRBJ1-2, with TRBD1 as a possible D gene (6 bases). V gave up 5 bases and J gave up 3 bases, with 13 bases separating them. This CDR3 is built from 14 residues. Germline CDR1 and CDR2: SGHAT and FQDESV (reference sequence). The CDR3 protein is CASSENQGYYGYTF. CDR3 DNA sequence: TGTGCCAGCAGCGAGAACCAGGGGTACTATGGCTACACCTTC.

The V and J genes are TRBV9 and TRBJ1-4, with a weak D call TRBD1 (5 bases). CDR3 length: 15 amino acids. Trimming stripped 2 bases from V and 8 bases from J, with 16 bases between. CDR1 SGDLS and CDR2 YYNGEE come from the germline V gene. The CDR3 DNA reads TGTGCCAGCAGCGTGTCGCACACATGGGGCGAAAAACTGTTTTTT. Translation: CASSVSHTWGEKLFF.

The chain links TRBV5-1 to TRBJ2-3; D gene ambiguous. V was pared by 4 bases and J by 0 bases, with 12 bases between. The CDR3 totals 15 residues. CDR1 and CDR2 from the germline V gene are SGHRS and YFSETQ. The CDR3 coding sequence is TGCGCCAGCAGCGCGGCCGCAATTAGCACAGATACGCAGTATTTT. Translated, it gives CASSAAAISTDTQYF. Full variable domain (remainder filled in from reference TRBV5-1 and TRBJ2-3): KAGVTQTPRYLIKTRGQQVTLSCSPISGHRSVSWYQQTPGQGLQFLFEYFSETQRNKGNFPGRFSGRQFSNSRSEMNVSTLELGDSALYLCASSAAAISTDTQYFGPGTRLTVL.

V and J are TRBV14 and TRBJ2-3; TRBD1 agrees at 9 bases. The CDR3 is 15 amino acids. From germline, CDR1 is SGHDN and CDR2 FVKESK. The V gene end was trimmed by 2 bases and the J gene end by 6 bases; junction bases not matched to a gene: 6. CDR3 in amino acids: CASSQFGTGQDTQYF. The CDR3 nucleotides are TGTGCCAGCAGCCAATTTGGGACAGGGCAGGATACGCAGTATTTT. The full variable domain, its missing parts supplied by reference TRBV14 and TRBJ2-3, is EAGVTQFPSHSVIEKGQTVTLRCDPISGHDNLYWYRRVMGKEIKFLLHFVKESKQDESGMPNNRFLAERTGGTYSTLKVQPAELEDSGVYFCASSQFGTGQDTQYFGPGTRLTVL.

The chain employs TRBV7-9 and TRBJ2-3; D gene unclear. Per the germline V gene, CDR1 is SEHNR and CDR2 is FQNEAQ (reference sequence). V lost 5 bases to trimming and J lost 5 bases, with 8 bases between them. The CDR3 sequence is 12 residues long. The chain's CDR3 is CASSPSGDTQYF. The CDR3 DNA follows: TGTGCCAGCAGCCCCTCCGGAGATACGCAGTATTTT.

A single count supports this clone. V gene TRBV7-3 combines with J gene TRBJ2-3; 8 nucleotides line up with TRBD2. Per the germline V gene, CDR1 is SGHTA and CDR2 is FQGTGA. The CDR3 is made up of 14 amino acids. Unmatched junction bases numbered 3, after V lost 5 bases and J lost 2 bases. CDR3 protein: CASSPGGLTDTQYF. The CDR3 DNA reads TGTGCCAGCAGCCCGGGGGGGCTCACAGATACGCAGTATTTT.

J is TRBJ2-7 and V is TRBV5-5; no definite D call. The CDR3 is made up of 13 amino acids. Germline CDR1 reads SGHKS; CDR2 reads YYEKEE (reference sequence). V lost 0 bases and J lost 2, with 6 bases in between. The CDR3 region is CASSLAVTYEQYF. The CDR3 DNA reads TGTGCCAGCAGCTTGGCGGTTACCTACGAGCAGTACTTC.

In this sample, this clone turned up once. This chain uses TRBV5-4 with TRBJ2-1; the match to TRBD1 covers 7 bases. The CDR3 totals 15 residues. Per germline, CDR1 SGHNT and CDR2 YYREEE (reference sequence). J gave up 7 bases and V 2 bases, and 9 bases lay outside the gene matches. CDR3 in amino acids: CASSFGTVGLNEQFF. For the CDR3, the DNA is TGTGCCAGCAGCTTCGGGACAGTCGGATTGAATGAGCAGTTCTTC.